This entry describes one T cell receptor (beta chain). Its antigen is undetermined. Primers for the PCR totalled 60 Vbeta and 13 Jbeta. Clones were read by immunoSEQ multiplex PCR, and TCRdb kept only the in-frame ones, dropping some. The sample has over 120,000 clones, about 80% seen once. The sample originates from a study of cytomegalovirus exposure and HLA in healthy donors. Study-level findings and limits: As immune exposure information, only CMV serostatus was available. Sequencing depth across donors, presence/absence analyses assumed, was roughly uniform.

Germline V gives CDR1 SGHTA, CDR2 FQGNSA. The CDR3 consists of 14 residues. The ends were cut back, 3 bases at V and 5 bases at J, with 13 bases in the middle. The chain employs TRBV7-2 and TRBJ2-5, with D tentatively TRBD2 (6 bases). This receptor was taken from a woman between 18 and 30 years old in good health and CMV-seropositive. Material: PBMCs. CDR3 loop: CASSFFGGGETQYF. DNA for the CDR3: TGTGCCAGCAGCTTCTTCGGGGGTGGTGAGACCCAGTACTTC.